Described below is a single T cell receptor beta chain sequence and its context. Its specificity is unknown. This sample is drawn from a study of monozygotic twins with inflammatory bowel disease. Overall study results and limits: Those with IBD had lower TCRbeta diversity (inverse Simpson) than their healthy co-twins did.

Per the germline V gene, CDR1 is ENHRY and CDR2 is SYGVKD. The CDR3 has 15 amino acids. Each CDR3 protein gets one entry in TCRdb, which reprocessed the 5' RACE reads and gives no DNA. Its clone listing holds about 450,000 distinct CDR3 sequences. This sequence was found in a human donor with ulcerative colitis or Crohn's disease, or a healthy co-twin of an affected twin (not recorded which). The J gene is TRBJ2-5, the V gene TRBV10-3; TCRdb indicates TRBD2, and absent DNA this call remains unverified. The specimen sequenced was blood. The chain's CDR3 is CATATGTSGQETQYF.